This T cell receptor beta chain was sequenced in a study of blood T cell repertoires in COVID-19 (dated by TCRdb to between 2020 and 2021). With respect to the entire study: Samples covering the acute and convalescent phases of COVID-19 were provided by collaborators in the United States, Italy and Spain. The prospective study material was composed of cDNA or gDNA derived from T cells, B-cell-depleted T cells, or PBMCs. Deeply sampled blood TCRbeta repertoires from subjects exposed to, actively infected with, or recovered from COVID-19 were included in the dataset. The repertoires were released in a freely available public database intended as a resource for research on the immune response to SARS-CoV-2. The samples were drawn from two sources: the first 160 participants of the ongoing ImmuneRACE study, and 950 to 1,500 subjects contributed by 6 global collaborators. The sample metadata nearly always contained a de-identified subject ID, COVID-19 status, age in years and sex. Where available, HLA class I and class II types were obtained from metadata supplied by the sample provider rather than from assay-based typing. Results the study describes overall, beyond this receptor: How much clinical and demographic metadata was included differed by source and by participant, and the metadata was provided uncurated.

The germline V gene (reference sequence) provides CDR1 SGHNT and CDR2 YYREEE. At the junction V is shortened by 1 base and J by 4 bases; bases outside the gene matches: 7. From its cysteine to its phenylalanine, the CDR3 spans 15 amino acids. Just CDR3 DNA is preserved here, 45 bases in frame from base 1. Collaborating institutions collected whole blood in K2EDTA tubes following their own protocols. For TCRbeta analysis, collaborators shipped samples in one of three forms: frozen whole blood, isolated PBMCs, or DNA extracted from either of those sample types. The sample holds a few counts of this clone. Its binding antigen is unknown. Within one base of it there is no much larger clone, and no base qualities were kept. TCRbeta CDR3 regions were amplified from genomic DNA using the immunoSEQ Assay, a bias-controlled multiplex PCR. Under the source paper's analysis protocol: Within the assay, amplification of reference gene primers was used to estimate how many nucleated cells each sample contained. To quantify the absolute abundance of each unique TCRbeta CDR3 rearrangement, sequence reads were collapsed and filtered. Productive Simpson clonality was computed per sample as the square root of Simpson's diversity index over productive rearrangements. TCRdb obtained this table from immuneACCESS and retained in-frame rearrangements with V and J assigned. These tables miss some clones; where compared with another copy, unresolved V genes account for less than half of the shortfall, and the remainder is unexplained. V and J calls plus clone size are reproduced from that table; the DNA served to infer D and trimming. The sample table lists some 250,000 clones, approximately 86% of them with a count of one. The ten largest clonotypes hold around 0.8% of the sample.

Sequenced material: peripheral blood. This sequence uses TRBV5-4 and TRBJ2-7; TRBD1 fits 8 bases in the junction. This TCR came from a woman between 25 and 40 years old with acute or convalescent COVID-19. The CDR3 sequence is CASSLMRTGMYEQYF. In nucleotide form, the sequence is TGTGCCAGCAGCTTGATGCGGACAGGGATGTACGAGCAGTACTTC.